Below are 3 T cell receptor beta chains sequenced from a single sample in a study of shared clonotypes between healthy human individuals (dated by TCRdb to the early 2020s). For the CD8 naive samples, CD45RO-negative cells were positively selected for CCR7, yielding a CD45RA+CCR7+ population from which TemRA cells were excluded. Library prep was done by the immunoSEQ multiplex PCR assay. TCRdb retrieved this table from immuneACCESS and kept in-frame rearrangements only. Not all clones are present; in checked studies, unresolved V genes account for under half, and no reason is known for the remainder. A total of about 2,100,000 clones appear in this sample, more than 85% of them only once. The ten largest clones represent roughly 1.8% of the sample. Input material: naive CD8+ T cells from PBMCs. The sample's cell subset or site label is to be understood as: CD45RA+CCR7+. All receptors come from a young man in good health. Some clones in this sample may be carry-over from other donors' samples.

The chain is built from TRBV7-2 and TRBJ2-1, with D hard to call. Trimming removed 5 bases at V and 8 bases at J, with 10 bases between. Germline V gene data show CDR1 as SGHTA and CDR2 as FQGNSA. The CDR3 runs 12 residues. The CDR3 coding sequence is TGTGCCAGCAGCCTTGGGGTGTATGAGCAGTTCTTC. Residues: CASSLGVYEQFF.

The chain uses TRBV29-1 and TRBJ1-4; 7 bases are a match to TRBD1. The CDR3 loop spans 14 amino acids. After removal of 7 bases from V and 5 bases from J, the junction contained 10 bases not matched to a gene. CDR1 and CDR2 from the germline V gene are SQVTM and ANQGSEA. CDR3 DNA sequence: TGCAGCGCTACGACAGGGTTGGGAAATGAAAAACTGTTTTTT. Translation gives CSATTGLGNEKLFF.

CDR3 protein: CASSLNPARTDTQYF. DNA for the CDR3: TGTGCCAGCAGCTTAAACCCAGCGCGCACAGATACGCAGTATTTT. The chain recombines TRBV7-9 with TRBJ2-3; D gene ambiguous. CDR1 and CDR2 (germline): SEHNR, FQNEAQ (reference sequence). There are 15 residues in the CDR3. The V and J ends lost 2 bases and 1 base respectively, with 10 bases between them. The full variable domain, its missing parts supplied by reference TRBV7-9 and TRBJ2-3, is DTGVSQNPRHKITKRGQNVTFRCDPISEHNRLYWYRQTLGQGPEFLTYFQNEAQLEKSRLLSDRFSAERPKGSFSTLEIQRTEQGDSAMYLCASSLNPARTDTQYFGPGTRLTVL.